This T cell receptor (beta chain) was identified during a study of T cell repertoires in cytomegalovirus infection. Germline V gene data show CDR1 as LGHNA and CDR2 as YSLEER. V lost 1 base to trimming and J lost 4 bases; unmatched junction nucleotides: 5. CDR3 length: 16 amino acids. Study-level points and caveats: CMV-specific TCR beta clonotypes restricted by HLA-C were the ones dominating the ex vivo response. Individuals carrying CMV plus the relevant HLA were identified by cumulative frequency of public TCR beta families.

This clonotype was detected a few times. Its antigen is as yet unknown. TCRdb called the reads again in MiXCR, with one record for every CDR3 protein. Among around 770,000 distinct CDR3 sequences listed, roughly 28% were seen once. The sequencing used cultured CD8+ T cells from PBMCs, collected from culture after CMV antigen stimulation. The sequence derives from a human donor in good health (CMV status not recorded). Some clones in this sample may be carry-over from other donors' samples. V usage is TRBV4-3 and J usage is TRBJ1-2; 11 bases map to TRBD1. This chain's CDR3 is CASSQGPGTGGYGYTF. DNA for the CDR3: TGCGCCAGCAGCCAAGGACCCGGGACAGGGGGCTATGGCTACACCTTC.